This T cell receptor beta chain came from a study of control samples from healthy donors and cancer patients. Data came from immunoSEQ multiplex PCR; TCRdb stores just in-frame clones and leaves some out. The table lists over 150,000 clones, approximately 95% of them singletons. Germline trimming cut 4 bases from V and 10 bases from J; bases unmatched to any gene: 6. This CDR3 region has 14 residues. Germline V CDR1 and CDR2: LGHDT, YNNKEL (reference sequence). J is TRBJ1-6 and V is TRBV3-1 (or the pseudogene TRBV3-2); the match to TRBD1 covers 8 bases. The sequencing sample was made of blood. This clonotype originated in a young man in good health. Here the CDR3 DNA reads TGTGCCAGCAGCCCGCGACAGGGGCACTCACCCCTCCACTTT. Encoded protein: CASSPRQGHSPLHF.